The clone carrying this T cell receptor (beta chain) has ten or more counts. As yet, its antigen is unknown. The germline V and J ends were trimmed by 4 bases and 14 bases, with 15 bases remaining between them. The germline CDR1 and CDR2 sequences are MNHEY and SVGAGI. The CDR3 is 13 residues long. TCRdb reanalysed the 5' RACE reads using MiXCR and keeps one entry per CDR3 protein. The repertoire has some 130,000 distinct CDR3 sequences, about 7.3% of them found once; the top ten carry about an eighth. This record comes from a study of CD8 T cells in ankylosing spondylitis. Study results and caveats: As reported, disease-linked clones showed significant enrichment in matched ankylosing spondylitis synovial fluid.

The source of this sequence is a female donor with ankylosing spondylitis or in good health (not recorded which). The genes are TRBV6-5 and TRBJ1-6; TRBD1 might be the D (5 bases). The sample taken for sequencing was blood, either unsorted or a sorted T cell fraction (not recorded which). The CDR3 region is CASSSETRGALHF. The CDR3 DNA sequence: TGTGCCAGCAGTTCAGAAACCCGGGGCGCCCTCCACTTT.